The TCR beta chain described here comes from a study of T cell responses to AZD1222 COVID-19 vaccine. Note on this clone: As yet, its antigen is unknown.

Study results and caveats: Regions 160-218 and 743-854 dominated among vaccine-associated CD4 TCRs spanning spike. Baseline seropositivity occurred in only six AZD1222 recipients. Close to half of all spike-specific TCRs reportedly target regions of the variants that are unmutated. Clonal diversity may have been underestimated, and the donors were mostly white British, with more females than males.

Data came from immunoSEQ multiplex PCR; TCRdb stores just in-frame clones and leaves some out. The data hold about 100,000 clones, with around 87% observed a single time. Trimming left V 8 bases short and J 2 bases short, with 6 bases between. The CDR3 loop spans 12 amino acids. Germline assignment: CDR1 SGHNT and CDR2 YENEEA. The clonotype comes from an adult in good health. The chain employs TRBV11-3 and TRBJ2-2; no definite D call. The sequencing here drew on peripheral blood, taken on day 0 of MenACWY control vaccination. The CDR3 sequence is CASSGNTGELFF. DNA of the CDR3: TGTGCCAGCTCAGGAAACACCGGGGAGCTGTTTTTT.